The 8 T cell receptor beta chains given below trace back to one sample, sequenced in a study of PD-1 blockade in classical Hodgkin lymphoma. Every patient relapsed after autologous stem cell transplantation, and brentuximab vedotin exposure varied. CD8+ T cells were isolated from thawed PBMCs by magnetic negative selection. Data came from immunoSEQ multiplex PCR; TCRdb stores just in-frame clones and leaves some out. Altogether around 13,000 clones are present, under 85% being singletons, with the ten largest covering about 24%. Sequences were derived from CD8+ T cells from blood, sampled at baseline. These TCRs come from a human donor with classical Hodgkin lymphoma.

This clone came up a few times. The chain has TRBV4-2 and TRBJ2-7; D unresolved. CDR3 size: 15 residues. Germline V lookup: CDR1 LGHNA, CDR2 YNFKEQ. The V gene lost 0 bases and the J gene lost 3 bases, with 12 bases spanning the gap. CDR3 nucleotide sequence: TGTGCCAGCAGCCAAGAACAGAACCAACTCTACGAGCAGTACTTC. Encoded protein: CASSQEQNQLYEQYF.

The chain is built from TRBV4-1 and TRBJ1-5; D gene uncertain. The CDR3 sequence is 17 residues long. The V end lost 1 base, the J end lost 1 base, and 14 bases lay between the germline ends. Per the germline V gene, CDR1 is MGHRA and CDR2 is YSYEKL. The CDR3 sequence is CASSQVWGGLSNQPQHF. Here the CDR3 DNA reads TGCGCCAGCAGCCAAGTTTGGGGAGGTTTGAGCAATCAGCCCCAGCATTTT.

The genes are TRBV25-1 and TRBJ2-5; 7 nucleotides line up with TRBD2. The J segment lost 3 bases and the V segment lost 0 bases, leaving 7 bases of the junction unmatched. This CDR3 region has 16 residues. Germline CDR1 MGHDK, CDR2 SYGVNS. CDR3 coding DNA: TGTGCCAGCAGTGAATATTCCGCGGGGGATAAAGAGACCCAGTACTTC. Protein product: CASSEYSAGDKETQYF.

By sample fraction, this clone is medium-sized (0.01 to 0.1%). The V gene is TRBV5-8, the J gene TRBJ1-1, with TRBD1 as a possible D gene (5 bases). V lost 2 bases to trimming and J lost 2 bases, with 16 bases between them. Germline values: CDR1 SGHTS, CDR2 YDEGEE. CDR3 length: 16 residues. The CDR3 DNA follows: TGTGCCAGCAGCTTCGGAAGGGGATATCTTAACACTGAAGCTTTCTTT. It yields the protein CASSFGRGYLNTEAFF.

This clone was counted between two and nine times. The chain employs TRBV5-1 and TRBJ2-1; weak D call: TRBD2 (5 bases). This CDR3 is built from 12 residues. The V and J ends lost 1 base and 7 bases respectively, with 6 bases between them. Germline assignment: CDR1 SGHRS and CDR2 YFSETQ. CDR3 in DNA: TGCGCCAGCAGCTTGTCGGGGAATGAGCAGTTCTTC. Its translation: CASSLSGNEQFF.

The chain joins TRBV28 to TRBJ1-1; 9 bases are a match to TRBD1. CDR1 and CDR2 (germline): MDHEN, SYDVKM. Trimming cost V 3 bases and J 0 bases; bases outside gene matches: 8. The CDR3 has 17 amino acids. In DNA, the CDR3 is TGTGCCAGCAGTTTTTGGACAGGGGATGGGCTGAACACTGAAGCTTTCTTT. Its protein is CASSFWTGDGLNTEAFF. Based on the CDR3 plus reference TRBV28 and TRBJ1-1, the full variable domain is DVKVTQSSRYLVKRTGEKVFLECVQDMDHENMFWYRQDPGLGLRLIYFSYDVKMKEKGDIPEGYSVSREKKERFSLILESASTNQTSMYLCASSFWTGDGLNTEAFFGQGTRLTVV.

This clone was recorded a few times. This chain uses TRBV6-1 with TRBJ2-2; D is uncertain. The CDR3 length is 10 residues. Per germline, CDR1 MNHNS and CDR2 SASEGT. V was trimmed by 6 bases and J by 7 bases, leaving 3 bases between them. Here the CDR3 reads CASRDGELFF. The CDR3 nucleotides read TGTGCCAGCAGAGACGGGGAGCTGTTTTTT.

V gene TRBV28 combines with J gene TRBJ2-3; D not certain. Trimming took off 4 bases at V and 2 bases at J, with 10 bases between the two ends. The CDR3 totals 14 residues. Germline CDR1 and CDR2: MDHEN and SYDVKM. The DNA for the CDR3 is TGTGCCAGCAGTTGGCACCATCCCACAGATACGCAGTATTTT. This sequence encodes CASSWHHPTDTQYF.